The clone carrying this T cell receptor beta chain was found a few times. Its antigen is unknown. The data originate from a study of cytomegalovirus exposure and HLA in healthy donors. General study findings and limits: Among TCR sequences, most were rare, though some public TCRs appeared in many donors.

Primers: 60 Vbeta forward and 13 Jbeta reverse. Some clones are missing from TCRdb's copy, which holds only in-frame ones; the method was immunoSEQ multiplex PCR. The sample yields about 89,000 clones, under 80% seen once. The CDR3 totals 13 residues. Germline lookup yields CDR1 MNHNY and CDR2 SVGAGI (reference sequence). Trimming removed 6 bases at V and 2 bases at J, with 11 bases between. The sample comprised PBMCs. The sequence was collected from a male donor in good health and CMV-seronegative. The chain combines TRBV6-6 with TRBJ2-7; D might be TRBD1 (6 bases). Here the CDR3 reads CASSPRGPYEQYF. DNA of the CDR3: TGTGCCAGCAGCCCCAGGGGCCCCTACGAGCAGTACTTC.